The next 28 T cell receptor beta chains were all read from a single sample in a study of a mutant IDH1 vaccine in newly diagnosed glioma. These receptors' targets are unknown. Documented time point: week 35, safety follow-up. Vaccine doses each comprised 300 ug of mutant IDH1 20-mer peptide, with topical imiquimod. Data came from immunoSEQ multiplex PCR; TCRdb stores just in-frame clones and leaves some out. The sample lists about 68,000 clones, roughly 84% occurring once. This specimen was PBMCs, taken from a glioma patient whose treatment included an IDH1 peptide vaccine. These receptors were obtained from a man between 18 and 35 years old with glioma.

The chain recombines TRBV7-2 with TRBJ1-5; 9 nucleotides match TRBD1. Germline V gives CDR1 SGHTA, CDR2 FQGNSA. This CDR3 has 15 residues. With V trimmed by 4 bases and J by 7 bases, 8 bases remained unmatched. DNA for the CDR3: TGTGCCAGCAGCTGGAGACAGGGGGTGGAACAGCCCCAGCATTTT. Protein product: CASSWRQGVEQPQHF.

The J gene is TRBJ2-1, the V gene TRBV9, with a possible D match to TRBD2 (6 bases). V lost 4 bases to trimming and J lost 6 bases, with 26 bases between them. Germline loops: CDR1 SGDLS, CDR2 YYNGEE. The CDR3 runs 18 residues. CDR3 nucleotide sequence: TGTGCCAGCAGCCAGGAGGGTGGTCTCAGCGGCAGACCCAATGAGCAGTTCTTC. Translation: CASSQEGGLSGRPNEQFF.

The rearrangement uses TRBV27 and TRBJ2-2, with no clear D. V was shortened by 5 bases and J by 4 bases, with 11 bases between the two germline ends. This CDR3 contains 14 residues. Germline V gives CDR1 MNHEY, CDR2 SMNVEV (reference sequence). As DNA, the CDR3 is TGTGCCAGCAGTCTTGCACATACCACCGGGGAGCTGTTTTTT. This encodes CASSLAHTTGELFF.

The chain recombines TRBV9 with TRBJ1-2; unclear D gene. The CDR3 spans 16 residues. Germline V gene lookup returns CDR1 SGDLS and CDR2 YYNGEE. V lost 0 bases and J lost 5, with 17 bases in between. The chain's CDR3 is CASSVEPGPERYGYTF. The CDR3, as DNA: TGTGCCAGCAGCGTAGAACCCGGACCGGAGCGGTATGGCTACACCTTC. Full variable domain (remainder filled in from reference TRBV9 and TRBJ1-2): DSGVTQTPKHLITATGQRVTLRCSPRSGDLSVYWYQQSLDQGLQFLIQYYNGEERAKGNILERFSAQQFPDLHSELNLSSLELGDSALYFCASSVEPGPERYGYTFGSGTRLTVV.

This chain uses TRBV7-9 with TRBJ1-1; the match to TRBD1 covers 7 bases. Germline V gene lookup returns CDR1 SEHNR and CDR2 FQNEAQ (reference sequence). V shed 2 bases and J 7 bases; nucleotides not matched to a gene: 10. This CDR3 region has 15 residues. This CDR3 reads CASSLTKGAEDEAFF. The CDR3, as DNA: TGTGCCAGCAGCTTAACGAAGGGGGCGGAGGATGAAGCTTTCTTT.

The rearrangement links TRBV5-1 to TRBJ1-1; possibly TRBD1 for D (6 bases). This CDR3 is built from 17 residues. With 0 bases removed from V and 0 bases from J, the gap between germline ends came to 15 bases. Germline V gives CDR1 SGHRS, CDR2 YFSETQ. The CDR3 region is CASSLASGGLMNTEAFF. DNA for the CDR3: TGCGCCAGCAGCTTGGCCTCTGGGGGGCTCATGAACACTGAAGCTTTCTTT.

This chain joins TRBV6-1 and TRBJ1-1; 7 positions match TRBD1. The CDR3 totals 15 residues. CDR1 is MNHNS and CDR2 is SASEGT in the germline V gene. Germline trimming cut 3 bases from V and 7 bases from J; bases unmatched to any gene: 11. CDR3 residues: CASSDGTVRGREAFF. In DNA form, the CDR3 reads TGTGCCAGCAGTGACGGGACAGTGCGGGGCCGTGAAGCTTTCTTT.

The rearrangement links TRBV18 to TRBJ1-2; tentatively, D is TRBD1 (5 bases). V was shortened by 2 bases and J by 0 bases, with 10 bases between the two germline ends. There are 15 residues in the CDR3. Germline CDR1 KGHSH, CDR2 LQKENI. The CDR3 protein is CASSPAGRANYGYTF. The CDR3 DNA reads as TGTGCCAGCTCACCAGCAGGGAGAGCTAACTATGGCTACACCTTC.

V is TRBV30 and J is TRBJ1-1; a weak D match, TRBD1 (5 bases). The germline V and J ends were trimmed by 3 bases and 6 bases, with 11 bases remaining between them. Germline CDR1 and CDR2: GTSNPN and SVGIG (reference sequence). The CDR3 runs 12 residues. The CDR3 loop is CAWSDGASEAFF. In nucleotides, the CDR3 is TGTGCCTGGAGCGATGGGGCCTCTGAAGCTTTCTTT.

This CDR3 reads CASSSRGQGGYGYTF. CDR3 sequence (DNA): TGTGCCAGCAGCTCCCGTGGACAGGGAGGCTATGGCTACACCTTC. This chain uses TRBV7-9 with TRBJ1-2; 8 nucleotides agree with TRBD1. The V gene's germline CDR1 is SEHNR and CDR2 FQNEAQ (reference sequence). The CDR3 has 15 amino acids. After removal of 4 bases from V and 4 bases from J, the junction contained 8 bases not matched to a gene.

The V call is TRBV2, the J call TRBJ1-5, with D unresolved. CDR3 length: 14 amino acids. Trimming cost V 8 bases and J 0 bases, with 11 bases left between them. Germline assignment: CDR1 SNHLY and CDR2 FYNNEI. The CDR3 DNA sequence: TGTGCCAGCGAAGGATACTATAGCAATCAGCCCCAGCATTTT. Amino acid sequence: CASEGYYSNQPQHF.

The V gene is TRBV14, the J gene TRBJ2-2; D is undetermined. Germline V gene data show CDR1 as SGHDN and CDR2 as FVKESK. V lost 2 bases and J 0 bases, leaving 10 bases between the germline ends. This CDR3 has 16 residues. The CDR3: CASSQYRPPNTGELFF. CDR3 bases: TGTGCCAGCAGCCAATACAGACCACCGAACACCGGGGAGCTGTTTTTT. Supplemented by reference TRBV14 and TRBJ2-2, the full variable domain reads EAGVTQFPSHSVIEKGQTVTLRCDPISGHDNLYWYRRVMGKEIKFLLHFVKESKQDESGMPNNRFLAERTGGTYSTLKVQPAELEDSGVYFCASSQYRPPNTGELFFGEGSRLTVL.

CDR3 loop: CASSTKQGASGYTF. In DNA, the CDR3 is TGTGCCAGCAGCACCAAACAGGGGGCCTCTGGCTACACCTTC. The chain links TRBV7-2 to TRBJ1-2; TRBD1 matches 9 bases. The junction had 8 bases not matched to a gene; V was cut back by 5 bases and J by 7 bases. CDR1 SGHTA and CDR2 FQGNSA come from the germline V gene. This CDR3 comprises 14 residues.

The V gene is TRBV5-4, the J gene TRBJ1-1; 8 nucleotides match TRBD1. CDR1 and CDR2 (germline): SGHNT, YYREEE (reference sequence). V lost 7 bases and J lost 10; bases outside the gene matches: 6. CDR3 length: 11 residues. The CDR3 DNA is TGTGCCAGCGGCACAGGGGGACGAGCTTTCTTT. Translated, it gives CASGTGGRAFF.

The CDR3 loop is CASRPEGRRYGYTF. The DNA for the CDR3 is TGTGCCAGCAGACCGGAGGGACGGCGCTATGGCTACACCTTC. The rearrangement uses TRBV6-5 and TRBJ1-2, with D perhaps TRBD1 (5 bases). This CDR3 contains 14 residues. V was shortened by 6 bases and J by 4 bases, with 15 bases between the two germline ends. Per the germline V gene, CDR1 is MNHEY and CDR2 is SVGAGI.

The chain employs TRBV5-1 and TRBJ1-4; the D is unclear. The V end was cut by 0 bases, the J end by 8 bases, with 8 bases between. Germline CDR1 and CDR2: SGHRS and YFSETQ. The CDR3 extends over 13 amino acids. The CDR3 DNA reads as TGCGCCAGCAGCTTGGCCCCCAGAGAAAAACTGTTTTTT. This gives the protein CASSLAPREKLFF.

The chain combines TRBV5-5 with TRBJ1-1, with a weak D call TRBD1 (6 bases). CDR3 size: 15 residues. CDR1 and CDR2 (germline): SGHKS, YYEKEE (reference sequence). V dropped 1 base and J dropped 0 bases, with 10 bases sitting between them. CDR3 protein: CASSLPTGMNTEAFF. Written as DNA, the CDR3 is TGTGCCAGCAGCTTGCCCACAGGGATGAACACTGAAGCTTTCTTT.

The table lists this clone with a few counts. For the CDR3, the DNA is TGTGCCTGGACCCCCGACGGTAATCAGCCCCAGCATTTT. Amino acids: CAWTPDGNQPQHF. The genes are TRBV30 and TRBJ1-5; no definite D call. The CDR3 length is 13 residues. V lost 4 bases and J 4 bases, leaving 11 bases between the germline ends. The germline V gene has CDR1 GTSNPN and CDR2 SVGIG (reference sequence). Full variable domain (missing parts from reference TRBV30 and TRBJ1-5): SQTIHQWPATLVQPVGSPLSLECTVEGTSNPNLYWYRQAAGRGLQLLFYSVGIGQISSEVPQNLSASRPQDRQFILSSKKLLLSDSGFYLCAWTPDGNQPQHFGDGTRLSIL.

This clone came up a few times. V gene TRBV7-2 combines with J gene TRBJ2-6, with D perhaps TRBD1 (6 bases). The CDR3 is 18 amino acids. The V end was cut by 1 base, the J end by 0 bases, with 13 bases between. In germline, CDR1 is SGHTA, CDR2 FQGNSA. CDR3 in DNA: TGTGCCAGCAGCTTAGGGGTGAGGGGGAGCTCTGGGGCCAACGTCCTGACTTTC. Translated, it gives CASSLGVRGSSGANVLTF.

The chain couples TRBV6-5 to TRBJ2-3; D is unclear. Trimming removed 5 bases at V and 4 bases at J, with 10 bases between. Germline values: CDR1 MNHEY, CDR2 SVGAGI. This CDR3 spans 13 amino acids. The chain's CDR3 is CASSNQIADTQYF. CDR3 DNA sequence: TGTGCCAGCAGTAACCAAATAGCAGATACGCAGTATTTT.

The chain recombines TRBV14 with TRBJ2-7; 9 bases are shared with TRBD1. CDR1 and CDR2 (germline): SGHDN, FVKESK. The CDR3 is made up of 15 amino acids. V was pared by 6 bases and J by 3 bases, with 9 bases of the junction left unmatched. The CDR3 reads CASSTGTGPIYEQYF. DNA for the CDR3: TGTGCCAGCAGTACCGGGACAGGGCCAATCTACGAGCAGTACTTC.

V is TRBV4-2 and J is TRBJ2-4, with TRBD2 matching 13 bases. This CDR3 region has 17 residues. Trimming took 0 bases from V and 8 from J; bases not matched to a gene: 7. CDR1 LGHNA and CDR2 YNFKEQ come from the germline V gene. The CDR3 region has the DNA TGTGCCAGCAGCCAAGATGGACTAGCGGGAGTTGCGGACATTCAGTACTTC. Translated: CASSQDGLAGVADIQYF.

CDR3 in amino acids: CARSLEFRDANSPLHF. The CDR3 DNA is TGTGCCAGAAGCTTGGAATTCAGGGACGCCAATTCACCCCTCCACTTT. V gene TRBV5-3 combines with J gene TRBJ1-6, with TRBD1 as a possible D gene (5 bases). TRBV5-3 is placed among ORFs of uncertain function. This CDR3 comprises 16 residues. The germline V and J ends were trimmed by 0 bases and 7 bases, with 14 bases remaining between them.

The genes are TRBV30 and TRBJ2-1; possibly TRBD1 or TRBD2 for D (5 bases each). The germline CDR1 and CDR2 sequences are GTSNPN and SVGIG (reference sequence). Trimming pared 3 bases from V and 0 bases from J, leaving 9 bases between. The length of the CDR3 is 14 residues. CDR3 sequence reads: CAWRSGPSYNEQFF. The CDR3, as DNA: TGTGCCTGGAGGTCGGGACCCTCCTACAATGAGCAGTTCTTC.

The rearrangement links TRBV10-2 to TRBJ1-5; D gene ambiguous. CDR1 is WSHSY and CDR2 is SAAADI in the germline V gene. The V end lost 4 bases, the J end lost 7 bases, and 8 bases lay between the germline ends. There are 12 residues in the CDR3. The CDR3 loop is CASSAWLQPQHF. The CDR3 DNA reads as TGCGCCAGCAGTGCATGGCTGCAGCCCCAGCATTTT.

V gene TRBV15 combines with J gene TRBJ1-3; a weak D match, TRBD1 (5 bases). Germline CDR1 LNHNV, CDR2 YYDKDF (reference sequence). V lost 0 bases to trimming and J lost 0 bases, with 12 bases between them. The CDR3 contains 17 residues. DNA for the CDR3: TGTGCCACCAGCAGAGACAGACAGACCCACTCTGGAAACACCATATATTTT. As protein: CATSRDRQTHSGNTIYF.

V gene TRBV6-5 combines with J gene TRBJ2-7; D call uncertain. Germline CDR1 reads MNHEY; CDR2 reads SVGAGI. The CDR3 has 13 amino acids. V lost 2 bases and J 4 bases, leaving 9 bases between the germline ends. CDR3 in amino acids: CASSYGIIYEQYF. The DNA for the CDR3 is TGTGCCAGCAGTTACGGAATAATTTACGAGCAGTACTTC.

The gene calls are TRBV7-2 and TRBJ1-2; possibly TRBD1 for D (5 bases). The CDR3 spans 19 residues. V dropped 0 bases and J dropped 5 bases, with 25 bases sitting between them. Germline CDR1 SGHTA, CDR2 FQGNSA. CDR3: CASSLAKGITLTEGYGYTF. The CDR3 DNA reads as TGTGCCAGCAGCTTAGCTAAAGGAATTACCCTGACGGAGGGGTATGGCTACACCTTC.